This section outlines one T cell receptor (beta chain) sequence together with its context. A sample-barcoded 5' primer and a J-beta primer mix were used in a second PCR of roughly 6 to 11 cycles. TCRdb called the 5' RACE reads again in MiXCR, with one record for every CDR3 protein. The sample holds about 1.6 million distinct CDR3 sequences, about 31% seen once. The sample comes from a study of blood T cells in healthy people across ages. Germline CDR1 is DFQATT and CDR2 is SNEGSKA (reference sequence). V dropped 4 bases and J dropped 3 bases, with 16 bases sitting between them. This CDR3 spans 14 amino acids.

What was sequenced was blood. This receptor was taken from a woman in her thirties in good health. The chain is built from TRBV20-1 and TRBJ2-7; D perhaps matches TRBD2 (5 bases). The CDR3 sequence is CSAKTTRTYYEQYF. CDR3 nucleotides: TGCAGTGCTAAGACTACCAGAACGTACTACGAGCAGTACTTC.